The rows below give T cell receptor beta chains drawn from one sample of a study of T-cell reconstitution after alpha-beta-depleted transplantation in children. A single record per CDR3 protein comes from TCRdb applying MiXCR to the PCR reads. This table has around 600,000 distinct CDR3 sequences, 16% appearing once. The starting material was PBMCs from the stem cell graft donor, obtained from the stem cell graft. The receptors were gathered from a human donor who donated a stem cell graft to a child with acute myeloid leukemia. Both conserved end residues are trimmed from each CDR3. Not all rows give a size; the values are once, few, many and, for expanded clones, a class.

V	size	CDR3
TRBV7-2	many	ASSLTSGVADTQY
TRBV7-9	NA	ASSSYRDTTGTDTQY
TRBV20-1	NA	SARDNRNQPQH
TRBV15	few	ATSGNNSPLH
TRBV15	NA	ATSSRSTTEAF
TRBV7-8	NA	ASSFGTGTGNEKLF
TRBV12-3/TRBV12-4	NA	ASTKEAGLRRGYT
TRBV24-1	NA	ATSTGSDNQPQH
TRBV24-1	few	ATSDPDRLDTQY
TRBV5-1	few	ASSLRLAGGPSSYNEQF
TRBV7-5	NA	ISVSEAHSSRHSGDDQPQH
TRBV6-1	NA	AIKQEPNTEAF
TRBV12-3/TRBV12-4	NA	ASSPPGQVYNEQF
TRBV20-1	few	SARDGRGSTEAF
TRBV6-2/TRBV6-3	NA	ASSRQGTDEQY
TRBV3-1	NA	ASSESGAPYNEQF
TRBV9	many	ASSVLADQETQY
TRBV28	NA	ASSLGEVFVRQNTEAF
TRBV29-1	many	SESKVTDTQY
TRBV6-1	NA	ASSEDQGFDTGDLF
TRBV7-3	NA	ASSVDSLTQF
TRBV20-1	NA	SAPRGGGTGNQPQH
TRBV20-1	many	SAAALGNEQF
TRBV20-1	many	SASLDRVSTDTQY
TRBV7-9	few	ASSFSLKETQY
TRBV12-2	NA	ASRSKEESNQPQH
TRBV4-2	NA	ASSHFSGGPSSYNEQF
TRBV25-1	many	ASSDHNEQF
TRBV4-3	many	ASRPGRTENTEAF
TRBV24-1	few	ATSEDYRGSNQPQH
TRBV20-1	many	SARTDRNNQPQH
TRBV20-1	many	SARRPGGAGELF
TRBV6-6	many	ASSYEGGTEAF
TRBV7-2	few	ASSFLGTGGELF
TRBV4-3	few	ASSRGGITEAF
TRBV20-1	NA	SASPPGLTDTQY
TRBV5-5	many	ASSSSLVGPYEQY
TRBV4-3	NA	ASSPKRQGDGYEQY
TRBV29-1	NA	STRQGDTEAF
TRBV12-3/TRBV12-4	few	ASSTGQAGEQF
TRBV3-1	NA	ASSQGYLGRQETQY
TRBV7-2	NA	ASSTGGALNEQY
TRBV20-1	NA	SALGGANTGELF
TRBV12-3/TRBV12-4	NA	ASSLLGAGGYT
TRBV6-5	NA	ASSYSMDRNQPQH
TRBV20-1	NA	SATTDSGNTIY
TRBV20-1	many	SARQGLHTDTQY
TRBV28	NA	ASSSTGAYNEQF
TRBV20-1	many	SARDRGGMNTEAF
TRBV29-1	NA	SVRDRRRDSGNTIY
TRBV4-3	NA	ASSRGANAEIYEQY
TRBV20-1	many	SALGTSGVGEQF
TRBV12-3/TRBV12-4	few	ASTREGRVSNEQF
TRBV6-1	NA	ATRRSSGANVLT
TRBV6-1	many	ASTGTGGFEQY